This TCR beta chain was identified in a study of T cells after yellow fever vaccination. About the research overall: Those fractions that held only low numbers of cells were prepared using the SMART-Seq v4 Ultra Low Input RNA kit. Study-wide points: Secondary responses were weaker yet peaked faster, day 5 versus 15.

This clonotype was seen only a few times. Its matching antigen is unknown. One entry per CDR3 protein, called by TCRdb with MiXCR from the 5' RACE reads. The data hold approximately 340,000 distinct CDR3 sequences, with 8.7% observed a single time. Germline CDR1 is SNHLY and CDR2 is FYNNEI. This CDR3 comprises 14 residues. V was clipped by 7 bases and J by 4 bases; unmatched bases: 6. This receptor was taken from a man younger than 35 who received the YFV17D yellow fever vaccine. The chain links TRBV2 to TRBJ2-4, with 8 nucleotides matching TRBD2. Sequenced here: PBMCs, sampled on the day of the first yellow fever vaccination. The CDR3, as DNA: TGTGCCAGCATGATCGGGGGGGATAAAAACATTCAGTACTTC. It yields the protein CASMIGGDKNIQYF.